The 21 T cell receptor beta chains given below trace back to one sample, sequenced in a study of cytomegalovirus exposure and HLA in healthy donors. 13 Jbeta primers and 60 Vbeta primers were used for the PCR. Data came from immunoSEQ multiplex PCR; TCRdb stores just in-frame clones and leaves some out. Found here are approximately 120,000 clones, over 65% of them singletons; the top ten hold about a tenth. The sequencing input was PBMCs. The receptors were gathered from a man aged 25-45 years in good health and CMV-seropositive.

CDR3 residues: CASNDRGGQPQHF. DNA for the CDR3: TGTGCCAGTAACGACAGGGGAGGTCAGCCCCAGCATTTT. V and J are TRBV19 and TRBJ1-5; 8 bases fit TRBD1. The CDR3 is 13 residues long. CDR1 and CDR2 from the germline V gene are LNHDA and SQIVND (reference sequence). The V segment lost 7 bases and the J segment 6 bases; nucleotides outside the gene matches: 5.

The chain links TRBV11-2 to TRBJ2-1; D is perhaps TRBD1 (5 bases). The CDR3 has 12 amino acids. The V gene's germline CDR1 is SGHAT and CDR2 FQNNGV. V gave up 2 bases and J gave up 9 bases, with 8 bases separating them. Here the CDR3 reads CASSLPQGEQFF. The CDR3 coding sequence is TGTGCCAGCAGCTTACCCCAGGGTGAGCAGTTCTTC.

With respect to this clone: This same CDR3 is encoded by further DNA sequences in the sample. As DNA, the CDR3 is TGTGCCAGCAGTTACCTTGCCCCACTCACAGATACGCAGTATTTT. It specifies CASSYLAPLTDTQYF. The chain employs TRBV6-6 and TRBJ2-3; D is ambiguous. Trimming shortened V by 2 bases and J by 2 bases, and 11 bases separated the two germline ends. The CDR3 runs 15 residues. Germline CDR1 reads MNHNY; CDR2 reads SVGAGI (reference sequence).

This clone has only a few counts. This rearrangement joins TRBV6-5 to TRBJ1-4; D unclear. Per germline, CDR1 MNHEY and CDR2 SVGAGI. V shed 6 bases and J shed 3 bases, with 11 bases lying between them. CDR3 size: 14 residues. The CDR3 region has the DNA TGTGCCAGCAGCCCAGCGGTAGCTAATGAAAAACTGTTTTTT. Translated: CASSPAVANEKLFF.

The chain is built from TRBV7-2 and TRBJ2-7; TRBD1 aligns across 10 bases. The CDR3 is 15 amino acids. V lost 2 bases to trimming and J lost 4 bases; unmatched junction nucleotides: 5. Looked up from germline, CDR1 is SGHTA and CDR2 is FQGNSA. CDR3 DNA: TGTGCCAGCAGCTTATTTCGGACAGGGGGTTACGAGCAGTACTTC. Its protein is CASSLFRTGGYEQYF.

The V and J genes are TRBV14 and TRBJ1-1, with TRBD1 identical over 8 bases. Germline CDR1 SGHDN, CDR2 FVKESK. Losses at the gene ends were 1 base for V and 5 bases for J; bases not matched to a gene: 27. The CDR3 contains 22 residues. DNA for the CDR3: TGTGCCAGCAGCCAAGCCACCTATAGCTTCGGGGGGCAGGGGGCCAGCTCTACTGAAGCTTTCTTT. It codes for CASSQATYSFGGQGASSTEAFF. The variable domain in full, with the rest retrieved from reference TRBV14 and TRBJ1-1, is EAGVTQFPSHSVIEKGQTVTLRCDPISGHDNLYWYRRVMGKEIKFLLHFVKESKQDESGMPNNRFLAERTGGTYSTLKVQPAELEDSGVYFCASSQATYSFGGQGASSTEAFFGQGTRLTVV.

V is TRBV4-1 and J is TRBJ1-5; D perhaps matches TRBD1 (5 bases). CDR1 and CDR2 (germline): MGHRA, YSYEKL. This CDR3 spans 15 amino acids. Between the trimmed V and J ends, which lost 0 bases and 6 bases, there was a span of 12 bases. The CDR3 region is CASSQDGGSAQPQHF. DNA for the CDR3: TGCGCCAGCAGCCAAGATGGGGGGAGCGCTCAGCCCCAGCATTTT.

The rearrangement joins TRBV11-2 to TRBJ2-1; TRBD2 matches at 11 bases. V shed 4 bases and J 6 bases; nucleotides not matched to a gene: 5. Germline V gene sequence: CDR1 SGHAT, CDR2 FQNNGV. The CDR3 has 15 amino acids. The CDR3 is CASSSVGLAGNEQFF. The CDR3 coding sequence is TGTGCCAGCAGCTCTGTTGGACTAGCGGGCAATGAGCAGTTCTTC.

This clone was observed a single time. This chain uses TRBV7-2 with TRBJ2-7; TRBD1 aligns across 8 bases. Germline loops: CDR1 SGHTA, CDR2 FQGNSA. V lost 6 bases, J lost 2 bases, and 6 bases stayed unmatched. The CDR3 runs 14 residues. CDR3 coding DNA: TGTGCCAGCAGATCGGACAGGGTGACCTACGAGCAGTACTTC. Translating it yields CASRSDRVTYEQYF.

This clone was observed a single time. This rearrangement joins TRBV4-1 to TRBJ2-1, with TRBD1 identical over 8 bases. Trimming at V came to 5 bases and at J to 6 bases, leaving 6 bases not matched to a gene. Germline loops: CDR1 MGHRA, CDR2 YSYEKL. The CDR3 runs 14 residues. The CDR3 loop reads CASSTQTGVNEQFF. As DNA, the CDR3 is TGCGCCAGCAGCACCCAGACAGGGGTCAATGAGCAGTTCTTC.

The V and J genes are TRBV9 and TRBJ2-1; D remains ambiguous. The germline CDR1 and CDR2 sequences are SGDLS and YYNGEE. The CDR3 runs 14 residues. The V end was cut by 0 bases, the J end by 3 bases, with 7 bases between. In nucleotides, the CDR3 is TGTGCCAGCAGCGTAGGAGAGAACTACAATGAGCAGTTCTTC. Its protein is CASSVGENYNEQFF.

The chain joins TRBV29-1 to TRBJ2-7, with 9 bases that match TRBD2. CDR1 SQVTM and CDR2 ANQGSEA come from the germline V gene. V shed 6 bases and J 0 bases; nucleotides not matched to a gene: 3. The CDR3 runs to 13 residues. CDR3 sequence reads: CSVSGRFSYEQYF. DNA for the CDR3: TGCAGCGTCAGCGGGAGGTTCTCCTACGAGCAGTACTTC.

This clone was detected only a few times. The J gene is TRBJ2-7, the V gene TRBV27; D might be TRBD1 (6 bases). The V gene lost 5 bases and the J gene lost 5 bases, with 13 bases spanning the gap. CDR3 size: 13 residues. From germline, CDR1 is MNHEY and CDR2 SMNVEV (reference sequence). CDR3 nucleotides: TGTGCCAGCAGTATCACAGACAGGAACGAGCAGTACTTC. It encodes CASSITDRNEQYF.

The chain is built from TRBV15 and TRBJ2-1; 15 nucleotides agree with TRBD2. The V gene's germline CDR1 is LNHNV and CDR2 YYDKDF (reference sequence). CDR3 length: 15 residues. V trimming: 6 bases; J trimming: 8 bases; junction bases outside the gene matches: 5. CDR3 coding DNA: TGTGCCACCAGAGGGGGGACTAGCGGGAGGTATGAGCAGTTCTTC. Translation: CATRGGTSGRYEQFF.

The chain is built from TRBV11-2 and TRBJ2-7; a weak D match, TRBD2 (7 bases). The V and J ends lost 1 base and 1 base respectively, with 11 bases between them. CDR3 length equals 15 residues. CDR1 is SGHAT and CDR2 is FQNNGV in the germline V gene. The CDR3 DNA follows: TGTGCCAGCAGCTTAGCGCGGGGGCTATCCTACGAGCAGTACTTC. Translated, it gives CASSLARGLSYEQYF.

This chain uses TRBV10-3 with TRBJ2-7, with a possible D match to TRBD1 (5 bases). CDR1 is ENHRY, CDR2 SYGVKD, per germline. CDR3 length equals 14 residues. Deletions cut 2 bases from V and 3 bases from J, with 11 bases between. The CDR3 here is CAISEQGAIYEQYF. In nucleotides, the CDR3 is TGTGCCATCAGTGAGCAAGGGGCGATCTACGAGCAGTACTTC.

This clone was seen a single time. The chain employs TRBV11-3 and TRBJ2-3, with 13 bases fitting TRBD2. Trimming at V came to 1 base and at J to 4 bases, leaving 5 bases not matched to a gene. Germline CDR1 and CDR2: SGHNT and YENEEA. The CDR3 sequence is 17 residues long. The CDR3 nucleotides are TGTGCCAGCAGCTTAGTCGGTGGACTAGCGGGAGCAGATACGCAGTATTTT. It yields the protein CASSLVGGLAGADTQYF.

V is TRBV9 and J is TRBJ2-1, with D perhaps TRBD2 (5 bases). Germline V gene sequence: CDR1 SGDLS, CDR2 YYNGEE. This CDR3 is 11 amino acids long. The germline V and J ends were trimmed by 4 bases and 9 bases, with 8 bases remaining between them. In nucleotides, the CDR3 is TGTGCCAGCAGCACGGGGAGTGAGCAGTTCTTC. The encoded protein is CASSTGSEQFF. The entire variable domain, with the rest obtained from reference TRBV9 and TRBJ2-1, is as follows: DSGVTQTPKHLITATGQRVTLRCSPRSGDLSVYWYQQSLDQGLQFLIQYYNGEERAKGNILERFSAQQFPDLHSELNLSSLELGDSALYFCASSTGSEQFFGPGTRLTVL.

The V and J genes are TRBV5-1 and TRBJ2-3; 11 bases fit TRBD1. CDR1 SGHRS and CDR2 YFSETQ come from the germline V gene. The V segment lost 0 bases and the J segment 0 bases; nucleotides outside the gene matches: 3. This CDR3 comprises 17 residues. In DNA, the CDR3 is TGCGCCAGCAGCTTGGGAAGGACAGGGGGCAGCACAGATACGCAGTATTTT. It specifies CASSLGRTGGSTDTQYF. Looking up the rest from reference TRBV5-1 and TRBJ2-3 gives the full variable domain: KAGVTQTPRYLIKTRGQQVTLSCSPISGHRSVSWYQQTPGQGLQFLFEYFSETQRNKGNFPGRFSGRQFSNSRSEMNVSTLELGDSALYLCASSLGRTGGSTDTQYFGPGTRLTVL.

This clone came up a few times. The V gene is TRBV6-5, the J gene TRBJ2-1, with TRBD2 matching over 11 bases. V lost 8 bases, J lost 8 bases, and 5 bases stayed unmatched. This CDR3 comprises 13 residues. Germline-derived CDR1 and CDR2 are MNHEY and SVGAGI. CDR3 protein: CASGLAGGHEQFF. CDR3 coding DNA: TGTGCCAGCGGGCTAGCGGGAGGCCATGAGCAGTTCTTC.

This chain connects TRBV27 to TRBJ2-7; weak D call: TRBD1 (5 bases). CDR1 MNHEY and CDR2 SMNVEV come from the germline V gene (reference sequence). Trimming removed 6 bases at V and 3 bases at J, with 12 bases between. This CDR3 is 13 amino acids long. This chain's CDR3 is CASSFGHLYEQYF. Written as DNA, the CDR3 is TGTGCCAGCAGCTTTGGACACCTCTACGAGCAGTACTTC.